This is a list of T cell receptor beta chains from one sample in a study of control samples from healthy donors and cancer patients. Libraries were prepared by immunoSEQ multiplex PCR; TCRdb keeps only in-frame clonotypes and omits some of them. The table includes 110,000 or so clones, 80% to 90% detected once. The specimen was blood. The receptors shown here come from a man younger than 45 in good health. CDR3s include the opening cysteine and the closing phenylalanine or tryptophan. A D gene is named only where the DNA matches it firmly. Rows give clone size only sometimes, using once, few, many, or a class for an expanded clone.

size	D	V	J	CDR3	DNA
-	TRBD1	TRBV11-2	TRBJ2-2	CASSLTGASTGELFF	TGTGCCAGCAGCTTAACAGGGGCCTCCACCGGGGAGCTGTTTTTT
-	-	TRBV10-2	TRBJ2-2	CASSSYSRDTGELFF	TGCGCCAGCAGTAGTTATAGCAGAGACACCGGGGAGCTGTTTTTT
-	TRBD1	TRBV15	TRBJ1-2	CATSSDREIPYGYTF	TGTGCCACCAGCAGCGACAGGGAGATTCCCTATGGCTACACCTTC
-	TRBD1	TRBV10-2	TRBJ1-6	CASSESGTDRGSPLHF	TGCGCCAGCAGTGAGTCCGGGACAGATCGGGGTTCACCCCTCCACTTT
-	-	TRBV9	TRBJ1-5	CASSPGTLGRQPQHF	TGTGCCAGCAGCCCAGGGACTCTAGGGAGGCAGCCCCAGCATTTT
-	-	TRBV7-2	TRBJ1-1	CASSLAAGTEAFF	TGTGCCAGCAGCTTAGCCGCAGGGACTGAAGCTTTCTTT
-	-	TRBV11-2	TRBJ1-6	CASSLASSNSPLHF	TGCGCCAGCAGCTTAGCCAGTTCCAATTCACCCCTCCACTTT
-	TRBD1	TRBV4-1	TRBJ1-2	CASSQGRGSDGYTF	TGCGCCAGCAGCCAAGGCAGGGGGTCAGATGGCTACACCTTC
-	-	TRBV3-1/TRBV3-2	TRBJ1-1	CASRQEPNTEAFF	TGTGCCAGCCGACAGGAACCGAACACTGAAGCTTTCTTT
once	-	TRBV7-2	TRBJ2-3	CASSLGAGALTDTQYF	TGTGCCAGCAGCTTAGGGGCGGGGGCCCTCACAGATACGCAGTATTTT
-	-	TRBV5-1	TRBJ2-1	CASNWGRSSYNEQFF	TGCGCCAGCAATTGGGGCCGGAGCTCCTACAATGAGCAGTTCTTC
once	-	TRBV25-1	TRBJ1-1	CASSGSYGWGGAVEAFF	TGTGCCAGCAGTGGGTCATATGGTTGGGGCGGGGCAGTTGAAGCTTTCTTT
-	-	TRBV19	TRBJ1-2	CASSRQETNYGYTF	TGTGCCAGTAGCCGACAGGAGACTAACTATGGCTACACCTTC
-	-	TRBV6-5	TRBJ1-6	CASTRQANSPLHF	TGTGCCAGCACGCGGCAGGCTAATTCACCCCTCCACTTT